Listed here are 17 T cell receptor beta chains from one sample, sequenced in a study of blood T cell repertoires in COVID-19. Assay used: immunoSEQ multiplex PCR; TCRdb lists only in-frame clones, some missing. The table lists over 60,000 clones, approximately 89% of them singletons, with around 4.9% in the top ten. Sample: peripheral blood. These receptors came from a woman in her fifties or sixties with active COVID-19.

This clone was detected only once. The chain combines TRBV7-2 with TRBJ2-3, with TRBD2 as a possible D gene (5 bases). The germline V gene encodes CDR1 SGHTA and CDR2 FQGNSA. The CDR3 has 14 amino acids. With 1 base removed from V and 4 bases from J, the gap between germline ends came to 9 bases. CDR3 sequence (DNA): TGTGCCAGCAGCTTAGAACTAGGAGCAGATACGCAGTATTTT. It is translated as CASSLELGADTQYF.

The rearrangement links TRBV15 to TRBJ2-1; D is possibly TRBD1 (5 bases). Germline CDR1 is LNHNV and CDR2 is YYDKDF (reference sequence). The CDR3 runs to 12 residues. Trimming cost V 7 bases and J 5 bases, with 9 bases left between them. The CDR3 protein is CATKGPHNEQFF. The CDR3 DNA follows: TGTGCCACCAAGGGGCCCCACAATGAGCAGTTCTTC.

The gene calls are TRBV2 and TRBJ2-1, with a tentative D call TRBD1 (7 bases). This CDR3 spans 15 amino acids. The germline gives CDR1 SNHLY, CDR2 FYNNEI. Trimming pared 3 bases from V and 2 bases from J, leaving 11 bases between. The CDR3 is CASSESGGPYNEQFF. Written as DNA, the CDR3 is TGTGCCAGCAGTGAGTCAGGGGGGCCCTACAATGAGCAGTTCTTC.

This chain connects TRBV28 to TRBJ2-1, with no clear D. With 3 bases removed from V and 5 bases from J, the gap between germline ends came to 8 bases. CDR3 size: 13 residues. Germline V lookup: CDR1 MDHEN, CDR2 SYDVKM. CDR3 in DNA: TGTGCCAGCAGTTTGGGCCACCACAATGAGCAGTTCTTC. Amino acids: CASSLGHHNEQFF.

The CDR3 spells CASSLDRALEQYF. The CDR3 region has the DNA TGCGCCAGCAGCTTGGACAGGGCCTTGGAGCAGTACTTC. The rearrangement links TRBV5-1 to TRBJ2-7; D perhaps matches TRBD1 (6 bases). This CDR3 has 13 amino acids. With 0 bases removed from V and 7 bases from J, the gap between germline ends came to 11 bases. Germline lookup yields CDR1 SGHRS and CDR2 YFSETQ.

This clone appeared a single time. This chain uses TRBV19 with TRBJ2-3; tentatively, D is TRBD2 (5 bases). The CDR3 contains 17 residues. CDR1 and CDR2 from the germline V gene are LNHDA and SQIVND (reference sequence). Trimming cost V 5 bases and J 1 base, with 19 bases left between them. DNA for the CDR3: TGTGCCAGTAGTCTCCGCCACCTAGCAGTCCGCACAGATACGCAGTATTTT. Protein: CASSLRHLAVRTDTQYF.

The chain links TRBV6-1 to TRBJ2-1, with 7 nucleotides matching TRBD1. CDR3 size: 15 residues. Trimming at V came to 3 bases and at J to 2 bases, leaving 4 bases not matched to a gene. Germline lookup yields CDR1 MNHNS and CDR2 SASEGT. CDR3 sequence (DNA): TGTGCCAGCAGTGAGGGGCAGGGGGCCTACAATGAGCAGTTCTTC. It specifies CASSEGQGAYNEQFF.

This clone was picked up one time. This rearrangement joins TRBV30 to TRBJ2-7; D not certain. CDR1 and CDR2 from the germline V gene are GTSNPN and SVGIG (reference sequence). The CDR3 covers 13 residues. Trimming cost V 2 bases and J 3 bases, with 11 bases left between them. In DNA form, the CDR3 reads TGTGCCTGGAGTACAGATGCTTTCTACGAGCAGTACTTC. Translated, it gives CAWSTDAFYEQYF.

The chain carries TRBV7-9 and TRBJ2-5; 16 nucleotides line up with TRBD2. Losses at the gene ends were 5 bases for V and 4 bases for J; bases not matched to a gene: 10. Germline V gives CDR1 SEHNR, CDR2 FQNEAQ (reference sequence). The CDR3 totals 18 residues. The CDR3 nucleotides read TGTGCCAGCAGCCTCGGGACTAGCGGGAGGGCCCTTCGAGAGACCCAGTACTTC. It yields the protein CASSLGTSGRALRETQYF.

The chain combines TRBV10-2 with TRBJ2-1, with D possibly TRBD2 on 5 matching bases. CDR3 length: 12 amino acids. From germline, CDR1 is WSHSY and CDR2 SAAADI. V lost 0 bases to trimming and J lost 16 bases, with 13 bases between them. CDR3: CASSESSSADFF. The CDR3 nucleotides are TGCGCCAGCAGTGAGTCTAGTAGCGCTGACTTCTTC.

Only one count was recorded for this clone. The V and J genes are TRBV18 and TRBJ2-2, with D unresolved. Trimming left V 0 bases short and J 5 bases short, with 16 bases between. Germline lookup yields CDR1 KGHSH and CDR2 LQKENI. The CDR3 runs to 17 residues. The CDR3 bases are TGTGCCAGCTCACCACCGAATTCCATGGTAGCAACCGGGGAGCTGTTTTTT. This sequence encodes CASSPPNSMVATGELFF. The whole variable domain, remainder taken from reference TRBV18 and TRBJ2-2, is NAGVMQNPRHLVRRRGQEARLRCSPMKGHSHVYWYRQLPEEGLKFMVYLQKENIIDESGMPKERFSAEFPKEGPSILRIQQVVRGDSAAYFCASSPPNSMVATGELFFGEGSRLTVL.

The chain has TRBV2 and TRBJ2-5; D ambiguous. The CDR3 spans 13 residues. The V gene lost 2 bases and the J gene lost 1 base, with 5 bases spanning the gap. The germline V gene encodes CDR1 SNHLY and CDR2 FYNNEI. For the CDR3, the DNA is TGTGCCAGCAGTGAATCAGTCCAAGAGACCCAGTACTTC. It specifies CASSESVQETQYF.

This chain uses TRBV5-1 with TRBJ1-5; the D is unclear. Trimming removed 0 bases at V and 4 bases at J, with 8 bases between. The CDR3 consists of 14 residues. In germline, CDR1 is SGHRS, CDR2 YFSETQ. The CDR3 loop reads CASSLGAGNQPQHF. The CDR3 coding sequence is TGCGCCAGCAGCTTGGGAGCCGGGAATCAGCCCCAGCATTTT.

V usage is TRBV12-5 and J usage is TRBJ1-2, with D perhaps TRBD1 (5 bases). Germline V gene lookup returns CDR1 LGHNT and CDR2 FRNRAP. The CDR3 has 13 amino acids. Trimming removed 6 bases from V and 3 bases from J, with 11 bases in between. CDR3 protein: CASGLGGDYGYTF. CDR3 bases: TGTGCTAGTGGGCTGGGGGGAGACTATGGCTACACCTTC.

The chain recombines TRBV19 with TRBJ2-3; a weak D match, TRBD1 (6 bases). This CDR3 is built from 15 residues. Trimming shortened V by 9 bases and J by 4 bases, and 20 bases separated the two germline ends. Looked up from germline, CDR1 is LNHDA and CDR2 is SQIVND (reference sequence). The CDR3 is CASSATGHSADTQYF. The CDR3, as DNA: TGTGCCAGCTCCGCAACGGGACATTCCGCAGATACGCAGTATTTT.

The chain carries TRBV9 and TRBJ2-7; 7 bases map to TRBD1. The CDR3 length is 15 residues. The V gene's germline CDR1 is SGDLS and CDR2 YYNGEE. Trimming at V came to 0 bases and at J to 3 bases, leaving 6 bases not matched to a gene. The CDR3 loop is CASSVDTGVHYEQYF. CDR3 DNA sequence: TGTGCCAGCAGCGTAGATACAGGGGTACACTACGAGCAGTACTTC. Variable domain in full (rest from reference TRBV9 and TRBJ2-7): DSGVTQTPKHLITATGQRVTLRCSPRSGDLSVYWYQQSLDQGLQFLIQYYNGEERAKGNILERFSAQQFPDLHSELNLSSLELGDSALYFCASSVDTGVHYEQYFGPGTRLTVT.

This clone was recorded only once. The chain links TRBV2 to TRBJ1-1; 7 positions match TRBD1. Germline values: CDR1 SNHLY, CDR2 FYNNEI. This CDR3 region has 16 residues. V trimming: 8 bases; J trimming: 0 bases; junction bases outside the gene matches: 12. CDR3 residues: CASVNRQGGMNTEAFF. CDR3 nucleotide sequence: TGTGCCAGCGTAAACCGACAGGGCGGGATGAACACTGAAGCTTTCTTT.